This note documents a single T cell receptor (beta chain) sequence. Its antigen remains unknown. The data were obtained in a study of T cell responses to AZD1222 COVID-19 vaccine. About the research overall: Researchers grouped second doses given at about 4 or about 12 weeks into one pool.

Measured with immunoSEQ multiplex PCR; TCRdb has only the in-frame clones, and not every one. The table lists roughly 110,000 clones, roughly 90% of them singletons. General observations from the study: Two AZD1222 administrations were followed by greater Spike-specific TCR breadth and depth. Donors were chiefly white British, with a greater number of females, and clonal diversity was perhaps underestimated.

V shed 4 bases, J shed 9 bases, and the junction held 9 bases outside the gene matches. The CDR3 runs 14 residues. Germline loops: CDR1 SNHLY, CDR2 FYNNEI. Specimen: peripheral blood, collected on day 0 of AZD1222 vaccination. The TCR comes from an adult in good health. The chain recombines TRBV2 with TRBJ1-5, with TRBD1 matching over 7 bases. In DNA, the CDR3 is TGTGCCAGCAGTGGAGGGGGCCCAAATGGGCCCCAGCATTTT. Translating it yields CASSGGGPNGPQHF.